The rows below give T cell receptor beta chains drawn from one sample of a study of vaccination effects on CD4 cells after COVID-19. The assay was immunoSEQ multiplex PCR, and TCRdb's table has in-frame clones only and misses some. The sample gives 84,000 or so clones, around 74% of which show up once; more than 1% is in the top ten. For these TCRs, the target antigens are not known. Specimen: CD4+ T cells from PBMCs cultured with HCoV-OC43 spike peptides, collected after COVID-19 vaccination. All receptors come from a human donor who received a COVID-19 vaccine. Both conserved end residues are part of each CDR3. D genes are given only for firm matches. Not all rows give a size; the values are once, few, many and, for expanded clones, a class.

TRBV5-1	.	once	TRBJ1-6	CASSSGSAYNSPLHF	TGCGCCAGCAGCTCGGGGTCGGCCTATAATTCACCCCTCCACTTT
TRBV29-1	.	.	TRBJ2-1	CSVAQGLLF	TGCAGCGTGGCCCAGGGTCTCCTCTTC
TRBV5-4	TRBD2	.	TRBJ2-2	CASSFGGGFTGELFF	TGTGCCAGCAGCTTCGGGGGAGGGTTCACCGGGGAGCTGTTTTTT
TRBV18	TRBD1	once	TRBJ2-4	CASSPGQPKNIQYF	TGTGCCAGCTCACCGGGACAGCCCAAAAACATTCAGTACTTC
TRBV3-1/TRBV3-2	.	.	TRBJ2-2	CASSHWQDANTGELFF	TGTGCCAGCAGCCACTGGCAGGACGCTAACACCGGGGAGCTGTTTTTT
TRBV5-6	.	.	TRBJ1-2	CASSLVANRHGYTF	TGTGCCAGCAGCTTGGTGGCGAATAGACATGGCTACACCTTC
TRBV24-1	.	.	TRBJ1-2	CATSDSSGTNFNYGYTF	TGTGCCACCAGTGATTCCTCCGGGACAAACTTTAACTATGGCTACACCTTC
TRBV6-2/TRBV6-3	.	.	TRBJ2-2	CASSYKIGTSNTGELFF	TGTGCCAGCAGTTACAAGATAGGGACAAGTAACACCGGGGAGCTGTTTTTT
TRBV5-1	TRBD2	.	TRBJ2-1	CASSLALAGGHNEQFF	TGCGCCAGCAGCTTGGCCCTAGCGGGGGGTCACAATGAGCAGTTCTTC
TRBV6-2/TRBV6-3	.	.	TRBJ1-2	CASSLTDYGYTF	TGTGCCAGCAGCCTAACGGACTATGGCTACACCTTC
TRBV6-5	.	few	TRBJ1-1	CASSQYGDTEAFF	TGTGCCAGCAGTCAATATGGGGACACTGAAGCTTTCTTT
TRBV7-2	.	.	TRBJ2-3	CASSPTGSTDTQYF	TGTGCCAGCAGTCCGACGGGGAGCACAGATACGCAGTATTTT
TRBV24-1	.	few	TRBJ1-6	CATSEGGHNSPLHF	TGTGCCACCAGTGAAGGTGGGCATAATTCACCCCTCCACTTT
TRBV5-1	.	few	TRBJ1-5	CASSLEGTSQGEPQHF	TGCGCCAGCAGCTTGGAAGGGACATCCCAGGGAGAGCCCCAGCATTTT
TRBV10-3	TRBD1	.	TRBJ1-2	CAISETGDEYGYTF	TGTGCCATCAGCGAAACAGGGGATGAGTATGGCTACACCTTC
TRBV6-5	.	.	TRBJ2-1	CASTLGGADEQFF	TGTGCCAGCACTCTAGGGGGGGCGGACGAGCAGTTCTTC
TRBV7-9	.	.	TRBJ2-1	CASSLRTANNEQFF	TGTGCCAGCAGCTTAAGGACCGCCAACAATGAGCAGTTCTTC
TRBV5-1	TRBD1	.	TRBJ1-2	CASSLGQGGLYGYTF	TGCGCCAGCAGCTTGGGGCAGGGGGGTCTCTATGGCTACACCTTC
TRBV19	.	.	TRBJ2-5	CASSKWEQETQYF	TGTGCCAGTAGTAAGTGGGAACAAGAGACCCAGTACTTC
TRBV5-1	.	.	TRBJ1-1	CASSPSGGRAEAFF	TGCGCCAGCAGCCCCTCGGGGGGAAGGGCTGAAGCTTTCTTT
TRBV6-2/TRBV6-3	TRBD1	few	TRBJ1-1	CASSGITGVYTEAFF	TGTGCCAGCAGTGGTATAACAGGGGTATACACTGAAGCTTTCTTT
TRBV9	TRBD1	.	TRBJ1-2	CASSSQGNYYGYTF	TGTGCCAGCAGCTCACAGGGGAACTACTATGGCTACACCTTC
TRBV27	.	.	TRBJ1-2	CASRTRGGYTF	TGTGCCAGCAGGACCCGGGGTGGCTACACCTTC
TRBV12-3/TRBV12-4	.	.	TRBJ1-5	CASSYRANQPQHF	TGTGCCAGCAGTTACAGGGCCAATCAGCCCCAGCATTTT
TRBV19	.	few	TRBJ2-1	CASSISGPGLTLDNEQFF	TGTGCCAGTAGTATCTCGGGCCCCGGACTTACCCTCGACAATGAGCAGTTCTTC
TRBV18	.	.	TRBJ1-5	CASSPSGRYNQPQHF	TGTGCCAGCTCACCCTCCGGACGGTATAATCAGCCCCAGCATTTT
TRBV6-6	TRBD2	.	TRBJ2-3	CASSYLAGVTDTQYF	TGTGCCAGCAGTTACCTAGCGGGGGTAACAGATACGCAGTATTTT
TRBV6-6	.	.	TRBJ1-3	CASSRQIGNTIYF	TGTGCCAGCAGTCGACAGATTGGAAACACCATATATTTT
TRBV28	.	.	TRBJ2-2	CASRGGQDTGELFF	TGTGCCAGCAGGGGGGGACAAGACACCGGGGAGCTGTTTTTT
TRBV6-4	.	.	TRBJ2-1	CASSESALTDQFF	TGTGCCAGCAGTGAGTCCGCCTTGACGGATCAGTTCTTC
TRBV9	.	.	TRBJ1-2	CASSVGRGGYGYTF	TGTGCCAGCAGCGTTGGCAGGGGAGGCTATGGCTACACCTTC
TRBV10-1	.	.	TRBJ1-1	CASSESGERAFF	TGCGCCAGCAGTGAGTCTGGGGAACGGGCTTTCTTT
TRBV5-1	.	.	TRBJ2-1	CASSWRASYNEQFF	TGCGCCAGCAGCTGGCGGGCTTCCTACAATGAGCAGTTCTTC
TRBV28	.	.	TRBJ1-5	CASSPAASNQPQHF	TGTGCCAGCAGTCCTGCGGCTTCTAATCAGCCCCAGCATTTT
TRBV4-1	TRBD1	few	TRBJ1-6	CASSSGTGVSPLHF	TGCGCCAGCAGCTCCGGGACAGGGGTTTCACCCCTCCACTTT
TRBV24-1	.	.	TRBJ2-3	CATSDYKYSQSTDTQYF	TGTGCCACCAGTGATTATAAGTACAGCCAATCCACAGATACGCAGTATTTT
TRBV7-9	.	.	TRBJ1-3	CASSLENTIYF	TGTGCCAGCAGCTTAGAGAACACCATATATTTT
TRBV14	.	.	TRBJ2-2	CASSQGTNTGELFF	TGTGCCAGCAGCCAGGGTACGAACACCGGGGAGCTGTTTTTT
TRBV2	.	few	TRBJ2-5	CASSVTETQYF	TGTGCCAGCAGTGTAACGGAGACCCAGTACTTC
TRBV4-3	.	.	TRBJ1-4	CASSQWPPTNEKLFF	TGCGCCAGCAGCCAATGGCCCCCAACTAATGAAAAACTGTTTTTT
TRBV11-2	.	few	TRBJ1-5	CASSLAHGNQPQHF	TGTGCCAGCAGCTTAGCACACGGCAATCAGCCCCAGCATTTT
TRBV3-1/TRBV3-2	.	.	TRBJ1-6	CASSQGTGVSPLHF	TGTGCCAGCAGCCAAGGGACTGGGGTGTCACCCCTCCACTTT
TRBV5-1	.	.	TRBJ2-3	CASSLITVEDTQYF	TGCGCCAGCAGCTTAATCACTGTCGAAGATACGCAGTATTTT
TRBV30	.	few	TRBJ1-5	CAWSVQGNQPQHF	TGTGCCTGGAGTGTACAAGGGAATCAGCCCCAGCATTTT
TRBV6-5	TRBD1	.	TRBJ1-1	CASSSRTGNTEAFF	TGTGCCAGCAGTTCCCGGACAGGGAACACTGAAGCTTTCTTT
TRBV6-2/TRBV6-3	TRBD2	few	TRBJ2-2	CASSDGGGANTGELFF	TGTGCCAGCAGTGACGGGGGGGGCGCGAACACCGGGGAGCTGTTTTTT
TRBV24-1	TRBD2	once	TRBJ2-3	CATSDPGGGVSDTQYF	TGTGCCACCAGTGATCCGGGGGGGGGAGTGTCAGATACGCAGTATTTT
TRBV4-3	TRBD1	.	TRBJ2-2	CASSQLTGGDTGELFF	TGCGCCAGCAGCCAACTCACAGGGGGAGACACCGGGGAGCTGTTTTTT
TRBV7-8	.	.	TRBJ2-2	CASSNYGGTGELFF	TGTGCCAGCAGCAATTACGGGGGCACCGGGGAGCTGTTTTTT
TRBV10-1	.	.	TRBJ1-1	CASRKNMNTEAFF	TGCGCCAGCAGAAAGAACATGAACACTGAAGCTTTCTTT